Given below is one T cell receptor (beta chain) in context. Libraries were prepared by immunoSEQ multiplex PCR; TCRdb keeps only in-frame clonotypes and omits some of them. The data show 95,000 to 150,000 clones, 80% to 90% seen once. V lost 7 bases and J lost 5; bases outside the gene matches: 5. From germline, CDR1 is LNHDA and CDR2 SQIVND (reference sequence). The CDR3 extends over 14 amino acids. This sample was taken from a study of T cell responses to AZD1222 COVID-19 vaccine. The clonotype comes from an adult in good health. This chain connects TRBV19 to TRBJ2-2, with TRBD1 matching over 9 bases. Sequencing used peripheral blood, obtained on day 0 of AZD1222 vaccination. DNA for the CDR3: TGTGCCAGTACAGGACAGGGGTGGACCGGGGAGCTGTTTTTT. This translates into CASTGQGWTGELFF.